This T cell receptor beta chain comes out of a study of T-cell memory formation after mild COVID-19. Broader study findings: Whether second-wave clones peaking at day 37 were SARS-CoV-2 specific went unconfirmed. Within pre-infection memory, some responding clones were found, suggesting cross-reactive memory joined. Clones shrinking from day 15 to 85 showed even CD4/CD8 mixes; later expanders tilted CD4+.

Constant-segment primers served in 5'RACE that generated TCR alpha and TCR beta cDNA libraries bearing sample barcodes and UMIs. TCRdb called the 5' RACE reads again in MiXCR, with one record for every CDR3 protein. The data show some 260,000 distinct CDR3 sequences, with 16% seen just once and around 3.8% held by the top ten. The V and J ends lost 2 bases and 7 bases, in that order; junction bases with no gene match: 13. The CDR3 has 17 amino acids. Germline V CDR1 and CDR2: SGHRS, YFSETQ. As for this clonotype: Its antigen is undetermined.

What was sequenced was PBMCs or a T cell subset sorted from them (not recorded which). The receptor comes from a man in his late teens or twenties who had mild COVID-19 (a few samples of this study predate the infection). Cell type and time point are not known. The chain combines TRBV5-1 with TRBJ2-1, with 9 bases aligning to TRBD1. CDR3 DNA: TGCGCCAGCAGCTTAGCACAGGGGGCGCAAAGTATTAATGAGCAGTTCTTC. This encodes CASSLAQGAQSINEQFF.